One sample yielded the 31 T cell receptor beta chains listed below, sequenced in a study of response to subunit inactivated influenza vaccine (dated by TCRdb to 2016 to 2019). Receptor libraries were prepared by RT-PCR. Sequencing was carried out with an Illumina HiSeq 2500. TCRdb reprocessing: public reads trimmed at Q25 with fastp, clones called with MiXCR, in-frame beta chains kept. Every CDR3 protein is listed once, alongside the most common genes and DNA of its rows. In this sample the table shows hundreds of thousands of distinct CDR3 sequences, 12% to 15% of which occur a single time. Together, the top ten hold 7.5% to 8% of the sample. Specimen: PBMCs from blood, collected 14 to 15 days before vaccination. Source of these receptors: a man aged 45-60 years who received an inactivated influenza vaccine. Donor details come from another sample of the same person, matched by shared clones.

Many counts were recorded for this clonotype. The CDR3 loop reads CASRTPKGTGTEAFF. The CDR3 coding sequence is TGTGCCAGCAGGACCCCGAAGGGGACCGGCACTGAAGCTTTCTTT. This chain connects TRBV6-1 to TRBJ1-1; D is possibly TRBD1 (5 bases). V dropped 6 bases and J dropped 4 bases, with 18 bases sitting between them. The germline CDR1 and CDR2 sequences are MNHNS and SASEGT. The CDR3 is 15 amino acids.

The genes are TRBV20-1 and TRBJ2-7; 8 positions match TRBD2. V gave up 0 bases and J gave up 4 bases; unmatched junction bases: 8. The CDR3 contains 15 residues. Germline CDR1 reads DFQATT; CDR2 reads SNEGSKA (reference sequence). The CDR3 spells CSARDSSGSVYEQYF. In nucleotides, the CDR3 is TGCAGTGCTAGAGATTCCAGCGGGAGCGTGTACGAGCAGTACTTC.

This clonotype showed up just a few times. V and J are TRBV7-6 and TRBJ2-1; D is perhaps TRBD1 (6 bases). Trimming cost V 4 bases and J 4 bases, with 11 bases left between them. The CDR3 consists of 14 residues. Germline V gene sequence: CDR1 SGHVS, CDR2 FNYEAQ. The CDR3 region has the DNA TGTGCCAGCAGCTACGGGACAAATTACAATGAGCAGTTCTTC. It specifies CASSYGTNYNEQFF.

Only a few counts were recorded for this clonotype. The chain links TRBV11-1 to TRBJ2-3; D may correspond to TRBD1 or TRBD2 (5 bases each). Deletions cut 2 bases from V and 0 bases from J, with 18 bases between. The CDR3 is 18 amino acids. Germline CDR1 SGHAT, CDR2 FQDESV (reference sequence). CDR3 sequence (DNA): TGTGCCAGCAGCTTACCGTTTGTGGGGGATCCTAGCACAGATACGCAGTATTTT. Translating it yields CASSLPFVGDPSTDTQYF.

The chain carries TRBV5-1 and TRBJ2-1, with 11 bases matching TRBD2. V shed 4 bases and J 0 bases; nucleotides not matched to a gene: 9. CDR1 and CDR2 (germline): SGHRS, YFSETQ. The CDR3 runs to 18 residues. The CDR3 spells CASSLSGGDLNSYNEQFF. The DNA of the CDR3 is TGCGCCAGCAGCCTTAGCGGGGGGGATTTAAACTCCTACAATGAGCAGTTCTTC.

CDR3 amino acids: CASSTGETQYF. CDR3 bases: TGTGCCAGCAGCACAGGGGAGACCCAGTACTTC. J is TRBJ2-5 and V is TRBV7-9; weak D call: TRBD1 (6 bases). The CDR3 has 11 residues. Germline values: CDR1 SEHNR, CDR2 FQNEAQ (reference sequence). V gave up 5 bases and J gave up 5 bases, with 6 bases separating them. Full variable domain (outside the CDR3, taken from reference TRBV7-9 and TRBJ2-5): DTGVSQNPRHKITKRGQNVTFRCDPISEHNRLYWYRQTLGQGPEFLTYFQNEAQLEKSRLLSDRFSAERPKGSFSTLEIQRTEQGDSAMYLCASSTGETQYFGPGTRLLVL.

The CDR3 sequence is CSARSGVRTSGEETQYF. The DNA for the CDR3 is TGCAGTGCTAGATCTGGGGTCAGGACTAGCGGAGAAGAGACCCAGTACTTC. The chain links TRBV20-1 to TRBJ2-5; the match to TRBD2 covers 10 bases. The CDR3 length is 17 residues. Germline lookup yields CDR1 DFQATT and CDR2 SNEGSKA (reference sequence). V shed 2 bases, J shed 3 bases, and the junction held 12 bases outside the gene matches.

This clonotype was seen a few times. This rearrangement joins TRBV11-2 to TRBJ2-2; D gene uncertain. Germline V gene lookup returns CDR1 SGHAT and CDR2 FQNNGV. The V and J ends lost 5 bases and 5 bases respectively, with 9 bases between them. The CDR3 runs 13 residues. DNA for the CDR3: TGTGCCAGCAGCCCCTCGTATACCGGGGAGCTGTTTTTT. Encoded protein: CASSPSYTGELFF.

V usage is TRBV5-1 and J usage is TRBJ2-5; D remains unclear. CDR3 length: 14 amino acids. The V end was cut by 4 bases, the J end by 3 bases, with 13 bases between. The V gene's germline CDR1 is SGHRS and CDR2 YFSETQ. In nucleotides, the CDR3 is TGCGCCAGCAGCCCCTTTATGGAAAAAGAGACCCAGTACTTC. This codes for CASSPFMEKETQYF.

The chain carries TRBV29-1 and TRBJ1-5; D unclear. Germline V lookup: CDR1 SQVTM, CDR2 ANQGSEA. Trimming removed 6 bases from V and 0 bases from J, with 15 bases in between. The CDR3 has 15 amino acids. CDR3 coding DNA: TGCAGCGTCGCCGGGGTGGAGGGTAGCAATCAGCCCCAGCATTTT. Its translation is CSVAGVEGSNQPQHF. Looking up the rest from reference TRBV29-1 and TRBJ1-5 gives the full variable domain: SAVISQKPSRDICQRGTSLTIQCQVDSQVTMMFWYRQQPGQSLTLIATANQGSEATYESGFVIDKFPISRPNLTFSTLTVSNMSPEDSSIYLCSVAGVEGSNQPQHFGDGTRLSIL.

This clonotype was found a few times. This sequence joins TRBV6-2 or TRBV6-3 and TRBJ2-3; possibly TRBD1 for D (6 bases). The V end was cut by 1 base, the J end by 10 bases, with 12 bases between. The CDR3 length is 13 residues. Germline loops: CDR1 MNHEY, CDR2 SVGEGT. CDR3 coding DNA: TGTGCCAGCAGTTACTTCTCAGGGGCTCCGCAGTATTTT. It is translated as CASSYFSGAPQYF.

This chain uses TRBV29-1 with TRBJ2-1; TRBD2 matches at 10 bases. The CDR3 has 14 amino acids. J was trimmed by 7 bases and V by 7 bases; bases with no gene match: 10. Germline CDR1 and CDR2: SQVTM and ANQGSEA. In DNA, the CDR3 is TGCAGCGATCTCGGAGCGGGAGGGCGAAATGAGCAGTTCTTC. Encoded protein: CSDLGAGGRNEQFF.

This clonotype has just a few counts. The V call is TRBV29-1, the J call TRBJ2-7; tentative D call: TRBD2 (6 bases). With 4 bases removed from V and 7 bases from J, the gap between germline ends came to 17 bases. The CDR3 runs to 13 residues. In germline, CDR1 is SQVTM, CDR2 ANQGSEA. The CDR3 spells CSVGRGFTGEQYF. The CDR3 DNA reads TGCAGCGTTGGTCGGGGGTTCACGGGGGAGCAGTACTTC.

This chain joins TRBV20-1 and TRBJ1-2, with 7 bases fitting TRBD1. The V and J ends lost 5 bases and 6 bases, in that order; junction bases with no gene match: 9. Germline assignment: CDR1 DFQATT and CDR2 SNEGSKA (reference sequence). The CDR3 has 13 residues. The CDR3 reads CSAVRQGQHGYTF. As DNA, the CDR3 is TGCAGTGCTGTGCGACAGGGCCAACATGGCTACACCTTC.

The J gene is TRBJ2-1, the V gene TRBV20-1; 10 nucleotides align to TRBD2. The CDR3 contains 14 residues. CDR1 and CDR2 from the germline V gene are DFQATT and SNEGSKA (reference sequence). V was clipped by 6 bases and J by 4 bases; unmatched bases: 6. The DNA for the CDR3 is TGCAGTGCGACCGGGACTAGCGTATACAATGAGCAGTTCTTC. Protein product: CSATGTSVYNEQFF.

This clonotype was seen only once. V is TRBV6-2 or TRBV6-3 and J is TRBJ2-7; D is possibly TRBD2 (5 bases). The CDR3 sequence is 16 residues long. The ends were cut back, 6 bases at V and 1 base at J, with 19 bases in the middle. The germline CDR1 and CDR2 sequences are MNHEY and SVGEGT. CDR3 in amino acids: CASSHREGRTSYEQYF. The CDR3 nucleotides read TGTGCCAGCAGCCACCGAGAGGGCAGAACTTCCTACGAGCAGTACTTC.

Only a few counts were recorded for this clonotype. The J gene is TRBJ2-3, the V gene TRBV15, with a weak D call TRBD2 (5 bases). Germline V gives CDR1 LNHNV, CDR2 YYDKDF (reference sequence). The CDR3 spans 16 residues. V was cut by 1 base and J by 0 bases, with 11 bases left in between. The CDR3 region has the DNA TGTGCCACCAGCAGAGGGTCTAGCAGTAGCACAGATACGCAGTATTTT. Translated: CATSRGSSSSTDTQYF.

Only a few counts were recorded for this clonotype. The chain is built from TRBV4-2 and TRBJ1-6, with D maybe TRBD1 (5 bases). V was cut by 6 bases and J by 9 bases, with 18 bases left in between. The CDR3 sequence is 15 residues long. The germline CDR1 and CDR2 sequences are LGHNA and YNFKEQ. The CDR3 DNA reads TGTGCCAGCAGGCATACTGGGGGAGTCGGTTCACCCCTCCACTTT. Protein: CASRHTGGVGSPLHF.

Many counts were recorded for this clonotype. J is TRBJ2-1 and V is TRBV2, with 9 bases lining up with TRBD1. Germline assignment: CDR1 SNHLY and CDR2 FYNNEI. Trimming removed 4 bases from V and 3 bases from J; junction bases left unmatched: 13. The CDR3 is 18 residues long. The CDR3 loop reads CASSGGTGNGGYYNEQFF. The CDR3 bases are TGTGCCAGCAGTGGCGGGACAGGGAATGGAGGGTACTACAATGAGCAGTTCTTC.

The CDR3: CASSLVLGNYEQYF. CDR3 in DNA: TGTGCCAGCAGCTTAGTTTTGGGAAACTACGAGCAGTACTTC. The chain uses TRBV11-2 and TRBJ2-7; unclear D gene. CDR1 is SGHAT, CDR2 FQNNGV, per germline. There are 14 residues in the CDR3. Trimming took 1 base from V and 3 from J, leaving 10 bases between them. The full variable domain, completed using reference TRBV11-2 and TRBJ2-7, is EAGVAQSPRYKIIEKRQSVAFWCNPISGHATLYWYQQILGQGPKLLIQFQNNGVVDDSQLPKDRFSAERLKGVDSTLKIQPAKLEDSAVYLCASSLVLGNYEQYFGPGTRLTVT.

The chain links TRBV5-5 to TRBJ1-2; D gene ambiguous. V lost 0 bases and J lost 8, with 14 bases in between. Germline V gene sequence: CDR1 SGHKS, CDR2 YYEKEE (reference sequence). This CDR3 is built from 14 residues. CDR3 loop: CASSLAEVLWGYTF. The CDR3 DNA follows: TGTGCCAGCAGCTTGGCCGAGGTGCTTTGGGGCTACACCTTC.

This clonotype showed up many times. J is TRBJ2-5 and V is TRBV6-5; D is undetermined. V lost 2 bases and J lost 2, with 12 bases in between. The CDR3 is 15 amino acids. Germline-derived CDR1 and CDR2 are MNHEY and SVGAGI. The chain's CDR3 is CASSYRLGSQETQYF. Here the CDR3 DNA reads TGTGCCAGCAGTTACAGGCTGGGCTCGCAAGAGACCCAGTACTTC.

The rearrangement links TRBV2 to TRBJ1-3; D gene ambiguous. V dropped 1 base and J dropped 1 base, with 11 bases sitting between them. Per the germline V gene, CDR1 is SNHLY and CDR2 is FYNNEI. The CDR3 is 16 amino acids. As DNA, the CDR3 is TGTGCCAGCAGTGAAGGGAGGACTCGGTCTGGAAACACCATATATTTT. Translating it yields CASSEGRTRSGNTIYF.

This clonotype was counted ten times or more. The V and J genes are TRBV19 and TRBJ1-5; possible D gene TRBD1, 6 bases. V lost 9 bases and J 7 bases, leaving 16 bases between the germline ends. CDR3 length: 13 residues. Germline values: CDR1 LNHDA, CDR2 SQIVND (reference sequence). Written as DNA, the CDR3 is TGTGCCAGCACCGAACAGGGAAGACAGCCCCAGCATTTT. Its translation is CASTEQGRQPQHF.

This chain joins TRBV20-1 and TRBJ2-7; D unresolved. The CDR3 length is 14 residues. Looked up from germline, CDR1 is DFQATT and CDR2 is SNEGSKA (reference sequence). V lost 1 base to trimming and J lost 2 bases, with 12 bases between them. For the CDR3, the DNA is TGCAGTGCTAGAGCATACTCGATGCCCTACGAGCAGTACTTC. It specifies CSARAYSMPYEQYF.

This clonotype has just a few counts. The chain combines TRBV20-1 with TRBJ2-7; possibly TRBD1 or TRBD2 for D (5 bases each). This CDR3 is built from 15 residues. Trimming pared 4 bases from V and 0 bases from J, leaving 16 bases between. Germline values: CDR1 DFQATT, CDR2 SNEGSKA (reference sequence). In nucleotides, the CDR3 is TGCAGTGCTAAGCCCGGGACGACAATCTCCTACGAGCAGTACTTC. Its protein product is CSAKPGTTISYEQYF.

V and J are TRBV5-1 and TRBJ2-7, with D possibly being TRBD1 or TRBD2 (5 bases each). Germline V gene lookup returns CDR1 SGHRS and CDR2 YFSETQ. CDR3 size: 14 residues. The V end was cut by 4 bases, the J end by 2 bases, with 13 bases between. Written as DNA, the CDR3 is TGCGCCAGCAGCACCGGGACGGTACCCTACGAGCAGTACTTC. Encoded protein: CASSTGTVPYEQYF.

This chain connects TRBV10-1 to TRBJ2-5; 10 bases line up with TRBD2. The CDR3 loop spans 16 amino acids. The junction had 10 bases not matched to a gene; V was cut back by 0 bases and J by 9 bases. Germline lookup yields CDR1 WNHNN and CDR2 SYGVQD (reference sequence). The CDR3 region has the DNA TGCGCCAGCAGTGAGTCGTTACTAGCGGGGAGTTCTGCCCAGTACTTC. As protein: CASSESLLAGSSAQYF.

This clonotype was picked up many times. This chain connects TRBV24-1 to TRBJ2-3; 7 bases align to TRBD1. CDR1 is KGHDR, CDR2 SFDVKD, per germline. Germline trimming cut 3 bases from V and 0 bases from J; bases unmatched to any gene: 5. This CDR3 is 16 amino acids long. The CDR3 sequence: CATSDGQETSTDTQYF. The CDR3 DNA reads TGTGCCACCAGTGATGGACAGGAGACAAGCACAGATACGCAGTATTTT.

This clonotype was found a few times. The chain is built from TRBV7-8 and TRBJ1-1, with unresolved D. CDR3 length: 14 residues. Trimming left V 0 bases short and J 5 bases short, with 10 bases between. Germline CDR1 SGHVS, CDR2 FQNEAQ. The CDR3 region is CASSLAEGRTEAFF. The CDR3 nucleotides are TGTGCCAGCAGCTTAGCGGAGGGAAGAACTGAAGCTTTCTTT.

This clonotype came up a few times. The J gene is TRBJ2-3, the V gene TRBV12-3 or TRBV12-4; maybe TRBD1 (6 bases). The CDR3 is 14 amino acids. V was pared by 8 bases and J by 1 base, with 13 bases between. CDR3 residues: CASSMKGGTDTQYF. The CDR3 bases are TGTGCCAGCTCCATGAAGGGGGGCACAGATACGCAGTATTTT.